A single sample gave rise to the 30 T cell receptor beta chains below, sequenced in a study of control samples from healthy donors and cancer patients. Libraries were prepared by immunoSEQ multiplex PCR; TCRdb keeps only in-frame clonotypes and omits some of them. The table records approximately 100,000 clones, around nine tenths of them present only once. Source material: blood. The receptors were sampled from a human donor in good health. The donor label of this sample is uncertain.

This clone was counted between two and nine times. The V gene is TRBV3-1 (or the pseudogene TRBV3-2), the J gene TRBJ1-5; the D gene is possibly TRBD1 (5 bases). The germline V gene has CDR1 LGHDT and CDR2 YNNKEL (reference sequence). Trimming pared 1 base from V and 7 bases from J, leaving 14 bases between. The CDR3 contains 15 residues. CDR3 bases: TGTGCCAGCAGCCAAGGCAGGGCGGTCGGGCAGCCCCAGCATTTT. Its protein is CASSQGRAVGQPQHF.

Concerning this clone: Other DNA sequences in the sample encode the same CDR3. This chain joins TRBV12-3 or TRBV12-4 and TRBJ2-7, with D uncertain. The CDR3 consists of 12 residues. V gave up 6 bases and J gave up 1 base, with 7 bases separating them. As DNA, the CDR3 is TGTGCCAGCAGCCTAGGGTCCTACGAGCAGTACTTC. Translating it yields CASSLGSYEQYF.

This chain links TRBV28 with TRBJ1-5; tentative D call: TRBD1 (6 bases). The germline V and J ends were trimmed by 5 bases and 2 bases, with 19 bases remaining between them. CDR1 and CDR2 (germline): MDHEN, SYDVKM. The CDR3 runs 17 residues. This CDR3 reads CASSPNTHRVGNQPQHF. The DNA of the CDR3 is TGTGCCAGCAGTCCTAATACGCACAGGGTTGGCAATCAGCCCCAGCATTTT.

The chain employs TRBV12-3 or TRBV12-4 and TRBJ2-7, with D possibly matching TRBD2 (6 bases). CDR3 size: 9 residues. This CDR3 is CASSLRDWV. In DNA, the CDR3 is TGTGCCAGCAGTCTCCGGGACTGGGTC.

This rearrangement joins TRBV2 to TRBJ2-7, with D maybe TRBD1 (5 bases). Germline CDR1 reads SNHLY; CDR2 reads FYNNEI. The CDR3 is 12 residues long. Trimming cost V 8 bases and J 2 bases, with 10 bases left between them. CDR3 protein: CASCPDTYEQYF. The CDR3 DNA is TGTGCCAGCTGCCCGGACACCTACGAGCAGTACTTC. The full variable domain, completed using reference TRBV2 and TRBJ2-7, is EPEVTQTPSHQVTQMGQEVILRCVPISNHLYFYWYRQILGQKVEFLVSFYNNEISEKSEIFDDQFSVERPDGSNFTLKIRSTKLEDSAMYFCASCPDTYEQYFGPGTRLTVT.

The V gene is TRBV27, the J gene TRBJ2-5, with 14 bases aligning to TRBD2. CDR3 length: 17 residues. Germline trimming cut 5 bases from V and 1 base from J; bases unmatched to any gene: 6. Germline V gene lookup returns CDR1 MNHEY and CDR2 SMNVEV (reference sequence). The DNA of the CDR3 is TGTGCCAGCAGTCTCGGGACTAGCGGGGGATTCCAAGAGACCCAGTACTTC. Translation: CASSLGTSGGFQETQYF.

This clone was counted a single time. The chain employs TRBV7-9 and TRBJ1-4; no clear D gene. The CDR3 is 15 residues long. In germline, CDR1 is SEHNR, CDR2 FQNEAQ (reference sequence). Trimming stripped 5 bases from V and 1 base from J, with 11 bases between. CDR3 coding DNA: TGTGCCAGCAGCCGATTTGCTGGAACTAATGAAAAACTGTTTTTT. It encodes CASSRFAGTNEKLFF. The full variable domain, in which reference TRBV7-9 and TRBJ1-4 provide the parts outside the CDR3, is DTGVSQNPRHKITKRGQNVTFRCDPISEHNRLYWYRQTLGQGPEFLTYFQNEAQLEKSRLLSDRFSAERPKGSFSTLEIQRTEQGDSAMYLCASSRFAGTNEKLFFGSGTQLSVL.

V usage is TRBV19 and J usage is TRBJ1-3; D uncertain. V shed 4 bases and J shed 0 bases, with 10 bases lying between them. CDR1 and CDR2 from the germline V gene are LNHDA and SQIVND (reference sequence). The CDR3 runs to 15 residues. The CDR3 bases are TGTGCCAGTAGTAACGATCGCCTCTCTGGAAACACCATATATTTT. It yields the protein CASSNDRLSGNTIYF.

The chain recombines TRBV6-5 with TRBJ1-5; the D is unclear. Trimming took 7 bases from V and 4 from J, leaving 17 bases between them. The germline gives CDR1 MNHEY, CDR2 SVGAGI. The CDR3 totals 15 residues. CDR3 in amino acids: CASIPRSGLNQPQHF. Written as DNA, the CDR3 is TGTGCCAGCATACCCCGCAGCGGACTTAATCAGCCCCAGCATTTT.

The chain links TRBV12-3 or TRBV12-4 to TRBJ1-5; D ambiguous. V was cut by 6 bases and J by 7 bases, with 10 bases left in between. The length of the CDR3 is 12 residues. CDR3 nucleotides: TGTGCCAGCAGGGAGGGTGGGCAGCCCCAGCATTTT. Its protein product is CASREGGQPQHF.

The chain combines TRBV29-1 with TRBJ2-1; 8 bases align to TRBD1. CDR1 SQVTM and CDR2 ANQGSEA come from the germline V gene. The CDR3 length is 14 residues. V was pared by 1 base and J by 8 bases, with 7 bases of the junction left unmatched. CDR3 protein: CSVEGTGYEYEQFF. Here the CDR3 DNA reads TGCAGCGTTGAAGGGACAGGGTACGAGTATGAGCAGTTCTTC.

About this clone: The same CDR3 can be traced to other DNA sequences in this sample. V is TRBV2 and J is TRBJ2-5, with no clear D. Germline CDR1 and CDR2: SNHLY and FYNNEI. Trimming took off 3 bases at V and 5 bases at J, with 1 base between the two ends. The CDR3 totals 10 residues. The CDR3 loop reads CASSEETQYF. CDR3 coding DNA: TGTGCCAGCAGTGAGGAGACCCAGTACTTC.

The gene calls are TRBV12-3 or TRBV12-4 and TRBJ1-1; D is unresolved. V was trimmed by 3 bases and J by 8 bases, leaving 10 bases between them. This CDR3 is built from 12 residues. The CDR3 is CASSFGAREAFF. The CDR3, as DNA: TGTGCCAGCAGTTTCGGTGCGAGAGAAGCTTTCTTT.

In its sample, this clone was seen a few times. V gene TRBV27 combines with J gene TRBJ1-2, with 7 bases aligning to TRBD1. Per germline, CDR1 MNHEY and CDR2 SMNVEV (reference sequence). The CDR3 runs 17 residues. The junction had 13 bases not matched to a gene; V was cut back by 5 bases and J by 1 base. The CDR3 is CASSLTGTEHLNYGYTF. The CDR3 DNA reads as TGTGCCAGCAGTCTTACCGGGACAGAACACCTTAACTATGGCTACACCTTC.

V is TRBV3-1 (or the pseudogene TRBV3-2) and J is TRBJ2-3, with D perhaps matching TRBD2 (5 bases). With 1 base removed from V and 0 bases from J, the gap between germline ends came to 14 bases. The germline gives CDR1 LGHDT, CDR2 YNNKEL (reference sequence). This CDR3 spans 17 amino acids. The CDR3 nucleotides read TGTGCCAGCAGCCAAGTAGGAGGCAAGGTTAGCACAGATACGCAGTATTTT. It translates to CASSQVGGKVSTDTQYF.

The gene calls are TRBV2 and TRBJ1-6; no clear D gene. CDR3 length: 17 residues. V was trimmed by 6 bases and J by 0 bases, leaving 15 bases between them. CDR1 is SNHLY, CDR2 FYNNEI, per germline. Here the CDR3 reads CASRRGGLSSYNSPLHF. The CDR3 region has the DNA TGTGCCAGCAGGCGGGGAGGCTTAAGCTCCTATAATTCACCCCTCCACTTT.

The V gene is TRBV7-8, the J gene TRBJ2-4; D call uncertain. The V gene lost 2 bases and the J gene lost 6 bases, with 8 bases spanning the gap. CDR1 is SGHVS and CDR2 is FQNEAQ in the germline V gene. This CDR3 has 13 residues. CDR3 sequence: CASSLRVRNIQYF. The CDR3, as DNA: TGTGCCAGCAGCTTAAGAGTGAGAAACATTCAGTACTTC.

The CDR3 coding sequence is TGCAGCGTTCAGGCCGGGACAGGGTCTCTCTACGAGCAGTACTTC. This encodes CSVQAGTGSLYEQYF. V is TRBV29-1 and J is TRBJ2-7; TRBD1 matches at 9 bases. The CDR3 runs to 15 residues. The V gene end was trimmed by 5 bases and the J gene end by 3 bases; junction bases not matched to a gene: 11. Per the germline V gene, CDR1 is SQVTM and CDR2 is ANQGSEA.

This clone was seen just once. The chain is built from TRBV9 and TRBJ1-2; D perhaps matches TRBD1 (5 bases). CDR1 is SGDLS and CDR2 is YYNGEE in the germline V gene. The CDR3 consists of 15 residues. Trimming took off 2 bases at V and 4 bases at J, with 15 bases between the two ends. The DNA of the CDR3 is TGTGCCAGCAGCGTGAGCGCCGGGACGGTCTATGGCTACACCTTC. Translating gives CASSVSAGTVYGYTF.

The rearrangement uses TRBV5-1 and TRBJ1-3; TRBD1 aligns across 7 bases. J gave up 4 bases and V 2 bases, and 3 bases lay outside the gene matches. Germline V gene data show CDR1 as SGHRS and CDR2 as YFSETQ. This CDR3 is built from 14 residues. CDR3: CASSFQGDGNTIYF. DNA for the CDR3: TGCGCCAGCAGCTTCCAGGGGGACGGAAACACCATATATTTT.

This clone was observed once. The V gene is TRBV27, the J gene TRBJ1-5; possible D gene TRBD1, 5 bases. Germline lookup yields CDR1 MNHEY and CDR2 SMNVEV (reference sequence). CDR3 size: 14 residues. With 0 bases removed from V and 6 bases from J, the gap between germline ends came to 9 bases. CDR3 nucleotide sequence: TGTGCCAGCAGTTTATCGGGGCCGGGTCAGCCCCAGCATTTT. Amino acids: CASSLSGPGQPQHF.

This rearrangement joins TRBV19 to TRBJ1-1; the D gene is possibly TRBD1 (5 bases). The germline gives CDR1 LNHDA, CDR2 SQIVND (reference sequence). V was shortened by 8 bases and J by 4 bases, with 8 bases between the two germline ends. This CDR3 spans 11 amino acids. CDR3 region: CASVTVTEAFF. In nucleotides, the CDR3 is TGTGCCAGTGTGACAGTCACTGAAGCTTTCTTT.

The chain links TRBV4-2 to TRBJ2-5, with 7 bases identical to TRBD1. J lost 3 bases, V lost 0 bases, and 7 bases had no gene match. Germline CDR1 is LGHNA and CDR2 is YNFKEQ. The CDR3 loop spans 16 amino acids. CDR3 sequence (DNA): TGTGCCAGCAGCCAAGAGGGACAGCGAATTAAAGAGACCCAGTACTTC. Residues: CASSQEGQRIKETQYF.

The chain employs TRBV24-1 and TRBJ2-1; a weak D match, TRBD2 (7 bases). The CDR3 has 16 amino acids. V lost 5 bases to trimming and J lost 4 bases, with 17 bases between them. Germline V gene sequence: CDR1 KGHDR, CDR2 SFDVKD. In DNA, the CDR3 is TGTGCCACCAGTGGTTCGGGGGGCCGTTTTTACAATGAGCAGTTCTTC. It yields the protein CATSGSGGRFYNEQFF.

This sequence joins TRBV6-1 and TRBJ2-1; TRBD2 matches at 8 bases. The CDR3 has 15 amino acids. Germline V CDR1 and CDR2: MNHNS, SASEGT. V lost 3 bases to trimming and J lost 1 base; unmatched junction nucleotides: 2. The CDR3 loop is CASSDRGGSYNEQFF. CDR3 coding DNA: TGTGCCAGCAGTGACCGGGGGGGGTCCTACAATGAGCAGTTCTTC.

The J gene is TRBJ1-5, the V gene TRBV19; the D gene is possibly TRBD1 (5 bases). Trimming left V 1 base short and J 5 bases short, with 12 bases between. The CDR3 contains 15 residues. From germline, CDR1 is LNHDA and CDR2 SQIVND (reference sequence). The CDR3 DNA reads TGTGCCAGTAGTATAGCAGGGAGAGGAGATCAGCCCCAGCATTTT. It translates to CASSIAGRGDQPQHF.

The chain has TRBV4-2 and TRBJ2-2; D remains unclear. The CDR3 is 16 residues long. Per the germline V gene, CDR1 is LGHNA and CDR2 is YNFKEQ. Between the trimmed V and J ends, which lost 0 bases and 6 bases, there was a span of 14 bases. The CDR3: CASSQERRVGAGELFF. CDR3 DNA sequence: TGTGCCAGCAGCCAAGAGCGAAGGGTTGGCGCCGGGGAGCTGTTTTTT.

This chain joins TRBV20-1 and TRBJ2-5; no clear D gene. V gave up 6 bases and J gave up 2 bases, with 7 bases separating them. This CDR3 is 11 amino acids long. Looked up from germline, CDR1 is DFQATT and CDR2 is SNEGSKA (reference sequence). The CDR3 region has the DNA TGCAGTGCAGCTCGACAAGAGACCCAGTACTTC. It yields the protein CSAARQETQYF.

J is TRBJ1-2 and V is TRBV24-1, with D maybe TRBD1 (6 bases). CDR1 and CDR2 from the germline V gene are KGHDR and SFDVKD. The CDR3 sequence is 15 residues long. Trimming took 4 bases from V and 6 from J, leaving 17 bases between them. The CDR3 DNA sequence: TGTGCCACCAGTGACCACCTTGGACAGTATCATGGCTACACCTTC. Its protein product is CATSDHLGQYHGYTF.

This sequence joins TRBV2 and TRBJ2-2, with D possibly matching TRBD2 (6 bases). Looked up from germline, CDR1 is SNHLY and CDR2 is FYNNEI. This CDR3 is built from 14 residues. V was pared by 4 bases and J by 5 bases, with 11 bases between. The CDR3 nucleotides are TGTGCCAGCAGTGGGGACTCACTTACCGGGGAGCTGTTTTTT. It translates to CASSGDSLTGELFF.